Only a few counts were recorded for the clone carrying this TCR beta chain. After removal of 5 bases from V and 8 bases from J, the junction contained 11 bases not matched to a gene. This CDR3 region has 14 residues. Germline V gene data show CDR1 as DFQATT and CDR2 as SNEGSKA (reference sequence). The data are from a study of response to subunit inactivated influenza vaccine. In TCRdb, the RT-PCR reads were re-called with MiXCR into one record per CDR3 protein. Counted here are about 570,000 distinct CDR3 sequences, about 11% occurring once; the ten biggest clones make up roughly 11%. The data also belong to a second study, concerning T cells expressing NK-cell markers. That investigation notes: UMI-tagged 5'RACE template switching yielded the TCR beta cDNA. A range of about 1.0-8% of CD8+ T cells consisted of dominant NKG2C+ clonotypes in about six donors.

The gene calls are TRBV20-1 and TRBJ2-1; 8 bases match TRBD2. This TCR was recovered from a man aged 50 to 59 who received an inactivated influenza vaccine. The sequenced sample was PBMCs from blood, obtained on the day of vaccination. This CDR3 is CSAAGTRWLDEQFF. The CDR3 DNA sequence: TGCAGTGCTGCCGGGACTAGATGGTTGGATGAGCAGTTCTTC.